The 21 T cell receptor beta chains reported below all come from one sample, sequenced in a study of cytomegalovirus exposure and HLA in healthy donors. PCR involved 60 Vbeta and 13 Jbeta primers. Assay used: immunoSEQ multiplex PCR; TCRdb lists only in-frame clones, some missing. This table holds fewer than 130,000 clones, 80% found once. Sequenced input: PBMCs. The receptors derive from a woman aged 55 to 70 in good health and CMV-seropositive.

The genes are TRBV6-5 and TRBJ1-4, with 8 bases identical to TRBD1. Germline V CDR1 and CDR2: MNHEY, SVGAGI. This CDR3 has 15 residues. Trimming at V came to 2 bases and at J to 8 bases, leaving 7 bases not matched to a gene. DNA of the CDR3: TGTGCCAGCAGTTACACCGGGACAGGACAAGAAAAACTGTTTTTT. Protein product: CASSYTGTGQEKLFF.

The table lists this clone with a few counts. V gene TRBV5-6 combines with J gene TRBJ2-7, with TRBD1 matching 8 bases. Germline V gene sequence: CDR1 SGHDT, CDR2 YYEEEE. CDR3 length: 13 amino acids. The J segment lost 2 bases and the V segment lost 5 bases, leaving 3 bases of the junction unmatched. In nucleotides, the CDR3 is TGTGCCAGCAGTTTACAGGGGGCCTACGAGCAGTACTTC. It codes for CASSLQGAYEQYF.

This chain links TRBV2 with TRBJ1-2; D may be TRBD1 (5 bases). V was trimmed by 1 base and J by 6 bases, leaving 15 bases between them. CDR3 length: 15 amino acids. From germline, CDR1 is SNHLY and CDR2 FYNNEI. This CDR3 is CASSEERSRVHGYTF. In DNA form, the CDR3 reads TGTGCCAGCAGTGAAGAAAGAAGCAGGGTGCATGGCTACACCTTC. Full variable domain (missing parts from reference TRBV2 and TRBJ1-2): EPEVTQTPSHQVTQMGQEVILRCVPISNHLYFYWYRQILGQKVEFLVSFYNNEISEKSEIFDDQFSVERPDGSNFTLKIRSTKLEDSAMYFCASSEERSRVHGYTFGSGTRLTVV.

This clone was found a few times. This chain connects TRBV5-5 to TRBJ2-7; 7 nucleotides line up with TRBD1. V was pared by 4 bases and J by 4 bases, with 8 bases of the junction left unmatched. The CDR3 is 14 amino acids. Looked up from germline, CDR1 is SGHKS and CDR2 is YYEKEE (reference sequence). CDR3 region: CASSVGTDIYEQYF. Written as DNA, the CDR3 is TGTGCCAGCAGCGTCGGGACAGACATATACGAGCAGTACTTC. The variable domain in full, completed from reference TRBV5-5 and TRBJ2-7, reads DAGVTQSPTHLIKTRGQQVTLRCSPISGHKSVSWYQQVLGQGPQFIFQYYEKEERGRGNFPDRFSARQFPNYSSELNVNALLLGDSALYLCASSVGTDIYEQYFGPGTRLTVT.

CDR3 nucleotides: TGTGCCAGCAGTTTAGTGGCAGACACCGGGGAGCTGTTTTTT. Amino acids: CASSLVADTGELFF. The rearrangement joins TRBV27 to TRBJ2-2; D not certain. The CDR3 covers 14 residues. V lost 2 bases, J lost 3 bases, and 7 bases lay in between. CDR1 and CDR2 (germline): MNHEY, SMNVEV (reference sequence).

The chain employs TRBV7-9 and TRBJ1-1; the D gene is possibly TRBD1 (6 bases). V lost 5 bases and J lost 1, with 8 bases in between. The CDR3 runs 13 residues. Looked up from germline, CDR1 is SEHNR and CDR2 is FQNEAQ (reference sequence). As DNA, the CDR3 is TGTGCCAGCAGCCAGGGGAGGAACACTGAAGCTTTCTTT. Translated: CASSQGRNTEAFF.

The rearrangement joins TRBV2 to TRBJ2-7; D unclear. The CDR3 runs to 10 residues. Trimming stripped 6 bases from V and 7 bases from J, with 7 bases between. Germline-derived CDR1 and CDR2 are SNHLY and FYNNEI. The CDR3 DNA reads TGTGCCAGCAGGGAGCATGAGCAGTACTTC. Amino acids: CASREHEQYF.

This clone occurred a few times. The CDR3 here is CASSPRGPYEQYF. In DNA, the CDR3 is TGTGCCAGCAGCCCGAGAGGTCCCTACGAGCAGTACTTC. The V call is TRBV7-9, the J call TRBJ2-7, with D unresolved. The CDR3 spans 13 residues. V lost 5 bases and J 2 bases, leaving 10 bases between the germline ends. The germline CDR1 and CDR2 sequences are SEHNR and FQNEAQ (reference sequence).

This rearrangement joins TRBV9 to TRBJ1-6; 9 bases match TRBD1. After removal of 4 bases from V and 5 bases from J, the junction contained 4 bases not matched to a gene. This CDR3 contains 15 residues. Germline CDR1 reads SGDLS; CDR2 reads YYNGEE. The CDR3 nucleotides are TGTGCCAGCAGCTCCCGGACAGGGGATAATTCACCCCTCCACTTT. Protein sequence: CASSSRTGDNSPLHF.

The chain uses TRBV2 and TRBJ2-5; 8 bases are a match to TRBD2. V was pared by 4 bases and J by 3 bases, with 1 base of the junction left unmatched. Germline V gene lookup returns CDR1 SNHLY and CDR2 FYNNEI. The CDR3 has 13 amino acids. Here the CDR3 DNA reads TGTGCCAGCAGTGTACTAGCGGAAGAGACCCAGTACTTC. It yields the protein CASSVLAEETQYF.

The rearrangement links TRBV6-1 to TRBJ1-2; no clear D gene. Trimming took off 1 base at V and 4 bases at J, with 10 bases between the two ends. CDR3 length: 14 amino acids. Per the germline V gene, CDR1 is MNHNS and CDR2 is SASEGT. In DNA form, the CDR3 reads TGTGCCAGCAGTGAAGTAGAACAGAGCTATGGCTACACCTTC. It codes for CASSEVEQSYGYTF.

This chain connects TRBV10-1 to TRBJ2-7; maybe TRBD1 (6 bases). Germline-derived CDR1 and CDR2 are WNHNN and SYGVQD (reference sequence). With 4 bases removed from V and 6 bases from J, the gap between germline ends came to 16 bases. The CDR3 covers 14 residues. The CDR3 DNA reads as TGCGCCAGCAGTGGGACAGAGACTTCTTTCGAGCAGTACTTC. Translated, it gives CASSGTETSFEQYF.

This clone was counted only a few times. The same CDR3 can be traced to other DNA sequences in this sample. The rearrangement links TRBV4-2 to TRBJ1-3; D remains ambiguous. The V end lost 0 bases, the J end lost 0 bases, and 12 bases lay between the germline ends. The CDR3 loop spans 17 amino acids. Germline-derived CDR1 and CDR2 are LGHNA and YNFKEQ. For the CDR3, the DNA is TGTGCCAGCAGCCAAGACCCCACTGGGCTCTCTGGAAACACCATATATTTT. Protein product: CASSQDPTGLSGNTIYF.

The chain recombines TRBV5-1 with TRBJ2-7; 9 positions agree with TRBD1. CDR3 length: 14 amino acids. V shed 0 bases, J shed 6 bases, and the junction held 4 bases outside the gene matches. Germline loops: CDR1 SGHRS, CDR2 YFSETQ. In nucleotides, the CDR3 is TGCGCCAGCAGCTTGGGGACAGGGGTTTCCGAGCAGTACTTC. Encoded protein: CASSLGTGVSEQYF.

The chain employs TRBV2 and TRBJ1-5, with a tentative D call TRBD1 (6 bases). Germline V CDR1 and CDR2: SNHLY, FYNNEI. There are 16 residues in the CDR3. V lost 7 bases, J lost 0 bases, and 16 bases lay in between. The CDR3 DNA reads as TGTGCCAGCACAAGTCAGCAGGGGAATAGCAATCAGCCCCAGCATTTT. It codes for CASTSQQGNSNQPQHF.

In nucleotides, the CDR3 is TGTGCCAGCAGCGATACAGGGTCCGGGGAGACCCAGTACTTC. Its protein is CASSDTGSGETQYF. The chain is built from TRBV11-3 and TRBJ2-5, with D maybe TRBD1 (6 bases). Trimming cost V 5 bases and J 5 bases, with 15 bases left between them. CDR1 is SGHNT, CDR2 YENEEA, per germline. This CDR3 contains 14 residues.

CDR3 nucleotides: TGTGCCAGCAGCCACACGGGGTGGAACACTGAAGCTTTCTTT. This encodes CASSHTGWNTEAFF. The V and J genes are TRBV7-9 and TRBJ1-1; D is unclear. From germline, CDR1 is SEHNR and CDR2 FQNEAQ (reference sequence). The CDR3 contains 14 residues. V was cut by 5 bases and J by 1 base, with 11 bases left in between.

The chain employs TRBV4-2 and TRBJ2-7; tentatively, D is TRBD2 (6 bases). Germline V lookup: CDR1 LGHNA, CDR2 YNFKEQ. CDR3 length: 15 amino acids. Trimming took 0 bases from V and 5 from J, leaving 14 bases between them. CDR3 amino acids: CASSQDNDRRDEQYF. CDR3 sequence (DNA): TGTGCCAGCAGCCAAGATAATGATCGGAGGGACGAGCAGTACTTC.

CDR3 region: CASSFVLGGDEQYF. The CDR3 nucleotides read TGTGCCAGCAGCTTCGTACTAGGTGGTGACGAGCAGTACTTC. The chain uses TRBV7-6 and TRBJ2-7; D possibly corresponds to TRBD2 (5 bases). CDR3 length equals 14 residues. The V gene lost 3 bases and the J gene lost 5 bases, with 14 bases spanning the gap. Per germline, CDR1 SGHVS and CDR2 FNYEAQ.

This clone was detected only once. This chain uses TRBV5-1 with TRBJ1-1; D unclear. V lost 7 bases, J lost 3 bases, and 13 bases lay in between. This CDR3 is built from 13 residues. From germline, CDR1 is SGHRS and CDR2 YFSETQ. The CDR3 nucleotides read TGCGCCAGCGGATTCGGAGTTGACACTGAAGCTTTCTTT. Its protein is CASGFGVDTEAFF. Complete variable domain (other parts from reference TRBV5-1 and TRBJ1-1): KAGVTQTPRYLIKTRGQQVTLSCSPISGHRSVSWYQQTPGQGLQFLFEYFSETQRNKGNFPGRFSGRQFSNSRSEMNVSTLELGDSALYLCASGFGVDTEAFFGQGTRLTVV.

J is TRBJ1-1 and V is TRBV4-1; 8 bases map to TRBD1. J gave up 1 base and V 3 bases, and 1 base lay outside the gene matches. The length of the CDR3 is 14 residues. The germline V gene has CDR1 MGHRA and CDR2 YSYEKL. CDR3 DNA sequence: TGCGCCAGCAGCCATGGACAGGGGAACACTGAAGCTTTCTTT. Encoded protein: CASSHGQGNTEAFF.